This entry is about one T cell receptor (beta chain). This sample stems from a study of blood T cell repertoires in COVID-19. Across the study: Material from acute and convalescent COVID-19 was sourced from the United States, Italy and Spain. The cDNA or gDNA used as material had been derived from T cells, B-cell-depleted T cells, or PBMCs.

Source study methods: Amplification of reference gene primers provided the estimated nucleated cell counts. Repertoires were generated with immunoSEQ multiplex PCR, while TCRdb's copy carries only in-frame clones and drops some. From that table come the V and J calls and clone size; the DNA was used to work out D and trimming. The sample holds about 51,000 clones, approximately 86% seen once. V lost 5 bases to trimming and J lost 9 bases; unmatched junction nucleotides: 8. Per germline, CDR1 SGHAT and CDR2 FQNNGV. The CDR3 is 15 amino acids. The sequence derives from a man in his 60s with acute or convalescent COVID-19. The sequencing sample was made of peripheral blood. The chain joins TRBV11-2 to TRBJ1-6; 9 bases line up with TRBD1. The CDR3 loop is CASSPTGQGFSPLHF. DNA of the CDR3: TGTGCCAGCAGCCCCACGGGACAGGGATTTTCACCCCTCCACTTT.